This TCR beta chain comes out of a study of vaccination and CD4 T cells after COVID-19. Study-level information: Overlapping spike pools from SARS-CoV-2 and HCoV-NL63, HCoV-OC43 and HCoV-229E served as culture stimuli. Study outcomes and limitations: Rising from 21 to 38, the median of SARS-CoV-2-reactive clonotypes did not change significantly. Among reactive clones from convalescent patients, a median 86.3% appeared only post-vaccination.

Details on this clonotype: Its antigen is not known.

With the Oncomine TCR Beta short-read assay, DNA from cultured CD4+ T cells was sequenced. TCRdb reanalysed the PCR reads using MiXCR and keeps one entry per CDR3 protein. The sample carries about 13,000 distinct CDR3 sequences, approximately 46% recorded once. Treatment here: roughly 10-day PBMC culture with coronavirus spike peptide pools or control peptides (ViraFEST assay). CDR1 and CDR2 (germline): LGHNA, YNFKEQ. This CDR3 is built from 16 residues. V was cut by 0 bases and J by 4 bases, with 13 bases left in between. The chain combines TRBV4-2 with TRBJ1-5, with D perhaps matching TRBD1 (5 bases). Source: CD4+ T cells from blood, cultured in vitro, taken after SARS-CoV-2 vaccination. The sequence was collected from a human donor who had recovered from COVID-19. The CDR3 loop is CASSQDLQGGNQPQHF. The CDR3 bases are TGTGCCAGCAGCCAAGATTTGCAGGGAGGAAATCAGCCCCAGCATTTT.